The 28 T cell receptor beta chains given below trace back to one sample, sequenced in a study of chemoradiotherapy in HPV16-positive cancers. Some clones are missing from TCRdb's copy, which holds only in-frame ones; the method was immunoSEQ multiplex PCR. The sample includes about 440 clones, around 90% of them seen just once. The sequenced sample was tumor tissue, obtained from a patient who underwent chemoradiotherapy. The receptor source for this set is a human donor with HPV-associated anogenital cancer.

V is TRBV21-1 and J is TRBJ2-7. TRBV21-1 is a pseudogene segment. This CDR3 comprises 14 residues. DNA for the CDR3: TGTGCCAGCAACAGATTCAGTAGCTCCTACGAGCAGTACGTC. Protein sequence: CASNRFSSSYEQYV.

This clone was detected only a few times. V gene TRBV7-6 combines with J gene TRBJ1-1; D call uncertain. This CDR3 region has 13 residues. CDR1 is SGHVS and CDR2 is FNYEAQ in the germline V gene. Trimming pared 3 bases from V and 7 bases from J, leaving 12 bases between. The CDR3 sequence: CASSFPSNVEAFF. The DNA of the CDR3 is TGTGCCAGCAGCTTCCCCAGTAACGTTGAAGCTTTCTTT.

The genes are TRBV2 and TRBJ1-4; D unresolved. From germline, CDR1 is SNHLY and CDR2 FYNNEI. The V end lost 4 bases, the J end lost 4 bases, and 7 bases lay between the germline ends. The CDR3 sequence is 13 residues long. The CDR3 DNA reads TGTGCCAGCAGTGGTTCGCTTAATGAAAAACTGTTTTTT. Translating gives CASSGSLNEKLFF.

The chain couples TRBV21-1 to TRBJ2-7; the table's D gene call, TRBD2, was not cross checked with the DNA. TRBV21-1 is listed as a pseudogene. This CDR3 has 13 residues. The CDR3 DNA is TGTGCCTTTCCGGGGGGTAATATCTACGAGCAGTACTTC. Translating it yields CAFPGGNIYEQYF.

This clone was observed a handful of times. CDR3 bases: TGTGCCAGCAGCTTAGTCTTAGCGACAGGGGGTGGGAACGAGCAGTACTTC. Protein sequence: CASSLVLATGGGNEQYF. The chain joins TRBV11-2 to TRBJ2-7; TRBD1 matches at 9 bases. Germline V lookup: CDR1 SGHAT, CDR2 FQNNGV. The V segment lost 1 base and the J segment 5 bases; nucleotides outside the gene matches: 12. The length of the CDR3 is 17 residues.

The chain has TRBV4-2 and TRBJ1-3, with a possible D match to TRBD1 (5 bases). The V end was cut by 4 bases, the J end by 0 bases, with 10 bases between. This CDR3 comprises 15 residues. In germline, CDR1 is LGHNA, CDR2 YNFKEQ. The DNA for the CDR3 is TGTGCCAGCAGCCCCGAAGGGACCTCTGGAAACACCATATATTTT. It specifies CASSPEGTSGNTIYF.

For the CDR3, the DNA is TGTGCCAGTTCAGGGGGGGCAGGGAAACTGTTTTTT. Translated: CASSGGAGKLFF. V and J are TRBV6-5 and TRBJ1-4; 7 bases are a match to TRBD1. The CDR3 covers 12 residues. From germline, CDR1 is MNHEY and CDR2 SVGAGI. With 9 bases clipped from V and 11 bases from J, the junction kept 9 bases outside the gene matches.

The chain links TRBV2 to TRBJ1-2; TRBD1 aligns across 8 bases. With 9 bases clipped from V and 2 bases from J, the junction kept 2 bases outside the gene matches. The CDR3 sequence is 12 residues long. The germline V gene encodes CDR1 SNHLY and CDR2 FYNNEI. CDR3 amino acids: CARRTGNYGYTF. In DNA form, the CDR3 reads TGTGCCAGAAGGACAGGGAACTATGGCTACACCTTC.

This clone came up a few times. This chain joins TRBV29-1 and TRBJ2-2; 7 bases are shared with TRBD1. The CDR3 contains 11 residues. V gave up 8 bases and J gave up 7 bases; unmatched junction bases: 4. Germline CDR1 is SQVTM and CDR2 is ANQGSEA. CDR3 sequence: CSYRQGGELFF. The CDR3 nucleotides are TGCAGCTACCGACAGGGCGGGGAGCTGTTTTTT.

The rearrangement joins TRBV7-3 to TRBJ2-3; 7 positions agree with TRBD1. The germline CDR1 and CDR2 sequences are SGHTA and FQGTGA. After removal of 2 bases from V and 7 bases from J, the junction contained 3 bases not matched to a gene. CDR3 length: 13 amino acids. In DNA, the CDR3 is TGTGCCAGCAGCTTAGACAGGGTGAATACGCAGTATTTT. Amino acid sequence: CASSLDRVNTQYF.

In DNA form, the CDR3 reads TGCGCCAGCAGCTTGGCCCGGGGTCAGCCCCAGCATTTT. Amino acid sequence: CASSLARGQPQHF. The chain carries TRBV5-1 and TRBJ1-5; D call uncertain. There are 13 residues in the CDR3. V lost 0 bases and J lost 6, with 7 bases in between. Germline V CDR1 and CDR2: SGHRS, YFSETQ.

The V and J genes are TRBV11-2 and TRBJ2-3; tentative D call: TRBD2 (6 bases). Trimming pared 3 bases from V and 2 bases from J, leaving 9 bases between. This CDR3 is built from 14 residues. Per the germline V gene, CDR1 is SGHAT and CDR2 is FQNNGV. The CDR3 bases are TGTGCCAGCAGCTTGGGACTTTTCACAGATACGCAGTATTTT. Protein sequence: CASSLGLFTDTQYF.

The chain carries TRBV4-3 and TRBJ2-7; 10 bases are a match to TRBD2. The J segment lost 7 bases and the V segment lost 3 bases, leaving 15 bases of the junction unmatched. The germline V gene encodes CDR1 LGHNA and CDR2 YSLEER. The CDR3 has 17 residues. The CDR3 loop reads CASSQRTSGRAGWEQYV. The CDR3 DNA sequence: TGCGCCAGCAGCCAGAGAACGAGCGGGAGGGCCGGTTGGGAGCAGTACGTC.

This sequence joins TRBV7-2 and TRBJ1-2, with D uncertain. CDR3 length equals 13 residues. Germline V gives CDR1 SGHTA, CDR2 FQGNSA. CDR3 sequence (DNA): TGTGCAGAGACTGGGGATACTAACTATGGCTACACCTTC. It is translated as CAETGDTNYGYTF.

The chain employs TRBV14 and TRBJ1-4; TRBD1 matches at 8 bases. The CDR3 runs 15 residues. Trimming removed 3 bases from V and 6 bases from J; junction bases left unmatched: 6. Germline CDR1 and CDR2: SGHDN and FVKESK. The CDR3 coding sequence is TGTGCCAGCAGCCATCGACAGGGGAGCTATGAAAAACTGTTTTTT. It encodes CASSHRQGSYEKLFF.

CDR3 sequence reads: CASREGWEQFF. CDR3 DNA: TGCGCCAGCAGAGAAGGGTGGGAACAGTTCTTC. The V call is TRBV5-1, the J call TRBJ2-1; D not resolved. The CDR3 contains 11 residues. Germline lookup yields CDR1 SGHRS and CDR2 YFSETQ. V was trimmed by 5 bases and J by 13 bases, leaving 13 bases between them.

The chain links TRBV27 to TRBJ1-4; D ambiguous. CDR1 MNHEY and CDR2 SMNVEV come from the germline V gene (reference sequence). V was cut by 7 bases and J by 7 bases, with 19 bases left in between. CDR3 size: 15 residues. The CDR3 DNA is TGTGCCAGCATTTTTAGGGCGAGGGTGGGTGAAAAACTGTTTTTT. Amino acids: CASIFRARVGEKLFF.

This clone was recorded a few times. The gene calls are TRBV14 and TRBJ2-2; D is unclear. This CDR3 has 12 residues. Between the trimmed V and J ends, which lost 1 base and 6 bases, there was a span of 3 bases. Germline CDR1 and CDR2: SGHDN and FVKESK. The CDR3 DNA follows: TGTGCCAGCAGCCAAGGAGCCGGGGAGCTGTTTTTT. Its protein product is CASSQGAGELFF.

The V gene is TRBV12-5, the J gene TRBJ2-5, with 7 bases lining up with TRBD2. CDR3 length equals 17 residues. Trimming cost V 1 base and J 5 bases; bases outside gene matches: 13. Germline values: CDR1 LGHNT, CDR2 FRNRAP. The CDR3 DNA follows: TGTGCTAGTGGTTTGGACAGCGCATCGCGGGGAGGGGAGACCCAGTACTTC. It is translated as CASGLDSASRGGETQYF.

V is TRBV7-2 and J is TRBJ2-7; 13 bases align to TRBD2. The V gene end was trimmed by 6 bases and the J gene end by 3 bases; junction bases not matched to a gene: 5. CDR1 and CDR2 from the germline V gene are SGHTA and FQGNSA. The CDR3 is 15 residues long. As DNA, the CDR3 is TGTGCCAGCAGGCCGGGACTAGCGGGGAACTACGAGCAGTACTTC. It yields the protein CASRPGLAGNYEQYF.

This clone has more than one count but fewer than ten. This CDR3 is CASSVGAEWGNQPQHF. The DNA for the CDR3 is TGTGCCAGCAGCGTAGGGGCAGAGTGGGGCAATCAGCCCCAGCATTTT. The rearrangement links TRBV9 to TRBJ1-5; D is ambiguous. The CDR3 sequence is 16 residues long. The V end was cut by 0 bases, the J end by 2 bases, with 12 bases between. CDR1 and CDR2 (germline): SGDLS, YYNGEE.

The J gene is TRBJ2-5, the V gene TRBV5-1; 12 bases align to TRBD2. The CDR3 length is 17 residues. Losses at the gene ends were 1 base for V and 5 bases for J; bases not matched to a gene: 9. Germline CDR1 and CDR2: SGHRS and YFSETQ. The CDR3 loop reads CASSLRASGRASETQYF. For the CDR3, the DNA is TGCGCCAGCAGCTTGCGGGCTAGCGGGAGGGCTTCGGAGACCCAGTACTTC.

The genes are TRBV4-2 and TRBJ1-2, with 7 bases that match TRBD1. The length of the CDR3 is 16 residues. Germline V gene sequence: CDR1 LGHNA, CDR2 YNFKEQ. Trimming at V came to 5 bases and at J to 3 bases, leaving 12 bases not matched to a gene. The CDR3 DNA reads as TGTGCCAGCAGCAAGGACCGACAGGGTGATGACTATGGCTACACCTTC. Translating it yields CASSKDRQGDDYGYTF.

J is TRBJ2-7 and V is TRBV19, with no clear D. The CDR3 contains 14 residues. Between the trimmed V and J ends, which lost 1 base and 0 bases, there was a span of 7 bases. Per the germline V gene, CDR1 is LNHDA and CDR2 is SQIVND (reference sequence). CDR3 DNA: TGTGCCAGTAGTATAGGCGGTCTCTCCTACGAGCAGTACTTC. Protein sequence: CASSIGGLSYEQYF. The full variable domain, with the rest looked up from reference TRBV19 and TRBJ2-7, is DGGITQSPKYLFRKEGQNVTLSCEQNLNHDAMYWYRQDPGQGLRLIYYSQIVNDFQKGDIAEGYSVSREKKESFPLTVTSAQKNPTAFYLCASSIGGLSYEQYFGPGTRLTVT.

V usage is TRBV6-1 and J usage is TRBJ1-4, with 10 nucleotides matching TRBD1. The CDR3 extends over 14 amino acids. Germline CDR1 and CDR2: MNHNS and SASEGT. With 6 bases clipped from V and 8 bases from J, the junction kept 6 bases outside the gene matches. In DNA form, the CDR3 reads TGTGCCAGCAGCAGACAGGGGGCGCGGGAAAAACTGTTTTTT. Translated: CASSRQGAREKLFF.

This clone was recorded once. V and J are TRBV30 and TRBJ2-5; D might be TRBD2 (5 bases). Germline lookup yields CDR1 GTSNPN and CDR2 SVGIG (reference sequence). The CDR3 covers 13 residues. The V gene lost 5 bases and the J gene lost 3 bases, with 13 bases spanning the gap. The CDR3 DNA reads as TGTGCCTGGGGTAAAAGGGAGAAAGAGACCCAGTACTTC. Amino acid sequence: CAWGKREKETQYF.

This rearrangement joins TRBV7-9 to TRBJ2-3, with TRBD2 matching over 11 bases. Germline values: CDR1 SEHNR, CDR2 FQNEAQ (reference sequence). V shed 3 bases, J shed 1 base, and the junction held 9 bases outside the gene matches. The CDR3 length is 18 residues. The CDR3, as DNA: TGTGCCAGCAGCTTTCTAGCGGGAGGTCGAGTGGGCACAGATACGCAGTATTTT. Amino acid sequence: CASSFLAGGRVGTDTQYF.

The V call is TRBV1, the J call TRBJ2-6; the DNA was not used to check the table's D call, TRBD2. TRBV1 is listed as a pseudogene. The CDR3 has 16 residues. The CDR3 region is CTSSWESLSRANVLTF. DNA of the CDR3: TGCACCAGCAGTTGGGAGAGTTTAAGTCGGGCCAACGTCCTGACTTTC.